The present T cell receptor beta chain was sequenced within a study of blood T cell repertoires in COVID-19. Study-level background: COVID-19 samples from acute and convalescent phases originated in the United States, Italy and Spain. From T cells, B-cell-depleted T cells, or PBMCs came the material, which was cDNA or gDNA.

Germline CDR1 SGHDN, CDR2 FVKESK. Trimming left V 1 base short and J 5 bases short, with 17 bases between. This CDR3 has 16 residues. Original analysis: Reference gene primer amplification in the assay estimated nucleated cell counts. Generated by immunoSEQ multiplex PCR, the TCRdb table keeps only in-frame clones and is missing some. The V and J calls and clone size come from that table; D and trimming were worked out from the DNA. The sample comprises roughly 80,000 clones, around 80% of which are singletons, and over 15% rests with the top ten. The rearrangement links TRBV14 to TRBJ1-2; D gene uncertain. The sequence came from a woman between 55 and 75 years old with acute or convalescent COVID-19. Sequenced input: peripheral blood. CDR3 in DNA: TGTGCCAGCAGCCAAGGTCCGCAGGATTCGCTATATGGCTACACCTTC. Encoded protein: CASSQGPQDSLYGYTF.